These 9 T cell receptor beta chains came from one sample sequenced in a study of T cell repertoires in ileal Crohn's disease. Time point denoted: neoterminal ileum biopsy at postoperative endoscopy, about 6 months after surgery. TCRdb keeps only in-frame clones here, not all; method: immunoSEQ multiplex PCR. This sample yields some 60,000 clones, of which around nine tenths are seen a single time; around 2.1% belongs to the top ten. Sequenced: ileal tissue. The receptor set was obtained from an adult with Crohn's disease.

The chain links TRBV30 to TRBJ1-2; a weak D match, TRBD1 (6 bases). There are 14 residues in the CDR3. Germline-derived CDR1 and CDR2 are GTSNPN and SVGIG (reference sequence). V lost 6 bases to trimming and J lost 8 bases, with 22 bases between them. CDR3 DNA: TGTGCCTGCCGCGGAAGCAACAGGGTATTAGGCTACACCTTC. Residues: CACRGSNRVLGYTF.

V and J are TRBV5-5 and TRBJ2-7; the D gene is possibly TRBD2 (5 bases). This CDR3 is built from 13 residues. Per the germline V gene, CDR1 is SGHKS and CDR2 is YYEKEE (reference sequence). Between the trimmed V and J ends, which lost 0 bases and 5 bases, there was a span of 9 bases. The CDR3 DNA follows: TGTGCCAGCAGCTTGGCCGGGGTTCACGAGCAGTACTTC. Amino acids: CASSLAGVHEQYF.

The chain uses TRBV5-6 and TRBJ2-7, with 8 bases fitting TRBD2. The J segment lost 0 bases and the V segment lost 3 bases, leaving 2 bases of the junction unmatched. Germline V gene lookup returns CDR1 SGHDT and CDR2 YYEEEE. CDR3 size: 14 residues. As DNA, the CDR3 is TGTGCCAGCAGCTCGAGCGGGGGCTCCTACGAGCAGTACTTC. Translation gives CASSSSGGSYEQYF.

Regarding this clone: Its ends do not fully match the called genes, so a read error is possible. This chain links TRBV15 with TRBJ2-7; the D gene is possibly TRBD2 (5 bases). The CDR3 runs 16 residues. Per germline, CDR1 LNHNV and CDR2 YYDKDF (reference sequence). This CDR3 reads CATSGELNSDSHEQYF. The DNA for the CDR3 is TGTGCCACCAGCGGAGAACTAAATTCGGACTCCCACGAGCAGTACTTC. The full variable domain, its missing parts supplied by reference TRBV15 and TRBJ2-7, is DAMVIQNPRYQVTQFGKPVTLSCSQTLNHNVMYWYQQKSSQAPKLLFHYYDKDFNNEADTPDNFQSRRPNTSFCFLDIRSPGLGDTAMYLCATSGELNSDSHEQYFGPGTRLTVT.

This sequence joins TRBV5-1 and TRBJ1-1; D gene uncertain. This CDR3 has 13 residues. Trimming stripped 4 bases from V and 3 bases from J, with 10 bases between. Germline assignment: CDR1 SGHRS and CDR2 YFSETQ. CDR3 DNA: TGCGCCAGCAGCATTCGGTCTGACACTGAAGCTTTCTTT. This translates into CASSIRSDTEAFF.

The CDR3, as DNA: TGTGCCAGCAGCCAAAGCTTCGGGCAGCCCCAGCATTTT. This translates into CASSQSFGQPQHF. The chain joins TRBV6-6 to TRBJ1-5, with D uncertain. CDR1 MNHNY and CDR2 SVGAGI come from the germline V gene (reference sequence). V was pared by 6 bases and J by 7 bases, with 13 bases between. This CDR3 comprises 13 residues.

V gene TRBV9 combines with J gene TRBJ1-2, with D possibly TRBD1 on 5 matching bases. CDR1 and CDR2 (germline): SGDLS, YYNGEE. The germline V and J ends were trimmed by 0 bases and 4 bases, with 10 bases remaining between them. CDR3 length: 14 residues. CDR3 sequence reads: CASSVVGEGYGYTF. The DNA of the CDR3 is TGTGCCAGCAGCGTAGTAGGGGAGGGCTATGGCTACACCTTC.

The chain has TRBV7-9 and TRBJ2-5, with a weak D call TRBD1 (6 bases). CDR1 is SEHNR, CDR2 FQNEAQ, per germline (reference sequence). The length of the CDR3 is 14 residues. V lost 1 base and J 5 bases, leaving 11 bases between the germline ends. The CDR3 bases are TGTGCCAGCAGCTTAGAAAGGGGGTACGAGACCCAGTACTTC. Protein sequence: CASSLERGYETQYF.

This clone was seen more than once but under ten times. The rearrangement joins TRBV10-1 to TRBJ1-1; D unclear. The V gene lost 4 bases and the J gene lost 7 bases, with 16 bases spanning the gap. The CDR3 runs 14 residues. Germline CDR1 reads WNHNN; CDR2 reads SYGVQD (reference sequence). As DNA, the CDR3 is TGCGCCAGCAGTGGGAGAAGCCCGCGGGGTGAAGCTTTCTTT. Its translation is CASSGRSPRGEAFF.